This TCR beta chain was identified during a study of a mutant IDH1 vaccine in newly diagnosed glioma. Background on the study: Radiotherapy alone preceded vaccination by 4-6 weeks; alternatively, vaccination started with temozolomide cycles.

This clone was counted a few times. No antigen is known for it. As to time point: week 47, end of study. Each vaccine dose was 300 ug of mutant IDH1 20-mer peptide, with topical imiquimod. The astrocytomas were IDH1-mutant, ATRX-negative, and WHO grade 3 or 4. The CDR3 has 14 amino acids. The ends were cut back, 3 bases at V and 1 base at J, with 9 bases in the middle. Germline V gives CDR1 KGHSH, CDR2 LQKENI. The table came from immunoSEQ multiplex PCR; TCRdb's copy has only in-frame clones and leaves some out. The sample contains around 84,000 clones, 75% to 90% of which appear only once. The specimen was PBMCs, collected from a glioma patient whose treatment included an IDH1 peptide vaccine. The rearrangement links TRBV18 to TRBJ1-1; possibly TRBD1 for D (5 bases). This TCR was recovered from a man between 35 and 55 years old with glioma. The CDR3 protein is CASSPQTENTEAFF. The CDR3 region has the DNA TGTGCCAGCTCACCTCAGACAGAGAACACTGAAGCTTTCTTT.